Below are 17 T cell receptor beta chains sequenced from a single sample in a study of T cell changes during pregnancy in multiple sclerosis (dated by TCRdb to the late 2010s). Library method: the immunoSEQ multiplex PCR assay. Sourced from immuneACCESS, this table was stored by TCRdb with only in-frame sequences that have V and J called. A share of the clones is absent; for the studies checked, an unresolved V gene accounts for under half, and the remainder has no known explanation. In this sample the table shows about 92,000 clones, about 93% of which occur a single time. Together, the top ten hold 4.3% of the sample. The specimen was peripheral blood, collected in the first trimester of pregnancy. Receptor source: a female donor with multiple sclerosis, enrolled in a pregnancy study.

The chain joins TRBV18 to TRBJ1-5, with TRBD1 matching 7 bases. The CDR3 is 16 residues long. CDR1 is KGHSH, CDR2 LQKENI, per germline. Trimming at V came to 3 bases and at J to 2 bases, leaving 7 bases not matched to a gene. The CDR3 DNA is TGTGCCAGCTCACCTCAACAGGGGACGGGCAATCAGCCCCAGCATTTT. Amino acid sequence: CASSPQQGTGNQPQHF.

As DNA, the CDR3 is TGTGCCTGGGACTACCGCGGGTTCGTGCAGTTCTTC. It yields the protein CAWDYRGFVQFF. The rearrangement joins TRBV30 to TRBJ2-1; D is perhaps TRBD2 (5 bases). The germline V and J ends were trimmed by 5 bases and 12 bases, with 17 bases remaining between them. CDR1 and CDR2 from the germline V gene are GTSNPN and SVGIG (reference sequence). This CDR3 has 12 residues.

This chain uses TRBV9 with TRBJ1-4; unclear D gene. The germline V gene encodes CDR1 SGDLS and CDR2 YYNGEE. V shed 6 bases and J shed 5 bases, with 14 bases lying between them. The CDR3 contains 14 residues. The CDR3 protein is CASTTGGRNEKLFF. The CDR3 nucleotides are TGTGCCAGCACTACTGGAGGTCGCAATGAAAAACTGTTTTTT.

This clone was picked up one time. This sequence joins TRBV27 and TRBJ1-6; the match to TRBD1 covers 8 bases. Per germline, CDR1 MNHEY and CDR2 SMNVEV (reference sequence). V trimming: 4 bases; J trimming: 14 bases; junction bases outside the gene matches: 10. The CDR3 has 14 amino acids. The DNA of the CDR3 is TGTGCCAGCAGTTCAGGGGGCCTTCCATCAGCCCTCCACTTT. This sequence encodes CASSSGGLPSALHF.

This clone was detected once. As DNA, the CDR3 is TGTGCCGCTTCTACCGCAACTAATGAAAAACTGTTTTTT. This gives the protein CAASTATNEKLFF. The gene calls are TRBV10-3 and TRBJ1-4; D gene unclear. Trimming left V 11 bases short and J 0 bases short, with 10 bases between. CDR1 and CDR2 from the germline V gene are ENHRY and SYGVKD. The CDR3 extends over 13 amino acids.

This clone was seen just once. V and J are TRBV19 and TRBJ2-2; 10 bases agree with TRBD2. With 6 bases clipped from V and 3 bases from J, the junction kept 1 base outside the gene matches. CDR3 length: 14 amino acids. Germline V gene lookup returns CDR1 LNHDA and CDR2 SQIVND (reference sequence). CDR3 sequence reads: CASRSGGDTGELFF. DNA of the CDR3: TGTGCCAGTAGGAGCGGGGGGGACACCGGGGAGCTGTTTTTT.

The CDR3 nucleotides read TGTGCCGGTGCGATTAGCGGGGGGAATACAGATACGCAGTATTTT. Its translation: CAGAISGGNTDTQYF. The V gene is TRBV30, the J gene TRBJ2-3; 10 bases are a match to TRBD2. There are 15 residues in the CDR3. Germline loops: CDR1 GTSNPN, CDR2 SVGIG (reference sequence). The junction had 11 bases not matched to a gene; V was cut back by 8 bases and J by 3 bases.

The chain joins TRBV27 to TRBJ2-7; D may be TRBD2 (6 bases). V dropped 6 bases and J dropped 5 bases, with 14 bases sitting between them. The germline CDR1 and CDR2 sequences are MNHEY and SMNVEV (reference sequence). The CDR3 runs 13 residues. Here the CDR3 DNA reads TGTGCCAGCAGCCTGGAGGGCCTCAACGAGCAGTACTTC. The encoded protein is CASSLEGLNEQYF.

This chain joins TRBV18 and TRBJ2-7; 9 nucleotides line up with TRBD2. Unmatched junction bases numbered 5, after V lost 6 bases and J lost 5 bases. The CDR3 covers 13 residues. The germline V gene encodes CDR1 KGHSH and CDR2 LQKENI. The CDR3, as DNA: TGTGCCAGCTCGGCTAGCGGGGTCAACGAGCAGTACTTC. Protein sequence: CASSASGVNEQYF.

The chain joins TRBV27 to TRBJ2-5, with 11 bases identical to TRBD2. The CDR3 runs to 16 residues. The germline V gene encodes CDR1 MNHEY and CDR2 SMNVEV (reference sequence). The V segment lost 3 bases and the J segment 1 base; nucleotides outside the gene matches: 4. The CDR3 protein is CASSLIAGGIQETQYF. CDR3 in DNA: TGTGCCAGCAGTTTGATAGCGGGGGGGATCCAAGAGACCCAGTACTTC.

The gene calls are TRBV9 and TRBJ1-2; D is possibly TRBD1 (6 bases). V was pared by 6 bases and J by 3 bases, with 21 bases between. Germline V gene lookup returns CDR1 SGDLS and CDR2 YYNGEE. This CDR3 contains 16 residues. The CDR3 reads CASTPRVTGLDYGYTF. In DNA form, the CDR3 reads TGTGCCAGCACCCCTCGCGTAACAGGGCTTGACTATGGCTACACCTTC.

The V and J genes are TRBV30 and TRBJ1-4; TRBD1 might be the D (5 bases). The ends were cut back, 0 bases at V and 5 bases at J, with 13 bases in the middle. This CDR3 contains 15 residues. Germline V CDR1 and CDR2: GTSNPN, SVGIG (reference sequence). CDR3 protein: CAWSVRRAGNEKLFF. CDR3 in DNA: TGTGCCTGGAGTGTACGTAGGGCAGGGAATGAAAAACTGTTTTTT.

Only one count was recorded for this clone. The rearrangement joins TRBV4-1 to TRBJ1-6; tentatively, D is TRBD1 (5 bases). The CDR3 contains 19 residues. Germline V CDR1 and CDR2: MGHRA, YSYEKL. The V and J ends lost 4 bases and 7 bases respectively, with 26 bases between them. The CDR3 here is CASSLARATARFSNSPLHF. In DNA, the CDR3 is TGCGCCAGCAGCCTAGCCAGGGCGACCGCGCGATTTTCAAATTCACCCCTCCACTTT.

The DNA for the CDR3 is TGTGCCAGCTCATCGAACGGGGGGACAAACACCGGGGAGCTGTTTTTT. Its translation: CASSSNGGTNTGELFF. The V call is TRBV18, the J call TRBJ2-2, with D maybe TRBD2 (7 bases). Deletions cut 5 bases from V and 2 bases from J, with 15 bases between. This CDR3 is built from 16 residues. Germline lookup yields CDR1 KGHSH and CDR2 LQKENI. Supplemented by reference TRBV18 and TRBJ2-2, the full variable domain reads NAGVMQNPRHLVRRRGQEARLRCSPMKGHSHVYWYRQLPEEGLKFMVYLQKENIIDESGMPKERFSAEFPKEGPSILRIQQVVRGDSAAYFCASSSNGGTNTGELFFGEGSRLTVL.

The rearrangement joins TRBV19 to TRBJ1-5; 10 nucleotides align to TRBD1. Trimming cost V 6 bases and J 2 bases; bases outside gene matches: 16. The CDR3 loop spans 19 amino acids. Germline V gives CDR1 LNHDA, CDR2 SQIVND (reference sequence). For the CDR3, the DNA is TGTGCCAGTAGCCGTAAGGGACAGGGGAATTTCATCGGCAATCAGCCCCAGCATTTT. Protein product: CASSRKGQGNFIGNQPQHF.

This clone was picked up a small number of times. The chain joins TRBV7-6 to TRBJ2-7, with TRBD1 identical over 11 bases. In germline, CDR1 is SGHVS, CDR2 FNYEAQ. The CDR3 consists of 14 residues. The V segment lost 3 bases and the J segment 4 bases; nucleotides outside the gene matches: 2. CDR3 DNA sequence: TGTGCCAGCAGCTTTGGGACAGGGGGTTACGAGCAGTACTTC. Amino acid sequence: CASSFGTGGYEQYF.

CDR3 coding DNA: TGTGCCAGCCAAACAGGGCTAGGTGGCTACACCTTC. Protein: CASQTGLGGYTF. The chain links TRBV2 to TRBJ1-2, with a tentative D call TRBD1 (6 bases). CDR3 length: 12 amino acids. Looked up from germline, CDR1 is SNHLY and CDR2 is FYNNEI. Trimming took off 8 bases at V and 7 bases at J, with 14 bases between the two ends.